One T cell receptor beta chain is described in this entry. Its antigen is not known. The data belong to a study of graft-versus-host responses after intestinal transplantation. The germline CDR1 and CDR2 sequences are SGHTA and FQGNSA. The ends were cut back, 3 bases at V and 5 bases at J, with 17 bases in the middle. The CDR3 spans 16 residues. Data came from immunoSEQ multiplex PCR; TCRdb stores just in-frame clones and leaves some out. The sample includes over 90,000 clones, 91% of them seen just once. J is TRBJ1-5 and V is TRBV7-2; D remains ambiguous. This clonotype was obtained from a human donor who received an intestinal transplant. The sample consisted of unstimulated CD8+ T cells sorted from spleen or lymph node cells, taken before intestinal transplant. CDR3 in DNA: TGTGCCAGCAGCTTGTGGGTTCCGGGGATGGATCAGCCCCAGCATTTT. The encoded protein is CASSLWVPGMDQPQHF.